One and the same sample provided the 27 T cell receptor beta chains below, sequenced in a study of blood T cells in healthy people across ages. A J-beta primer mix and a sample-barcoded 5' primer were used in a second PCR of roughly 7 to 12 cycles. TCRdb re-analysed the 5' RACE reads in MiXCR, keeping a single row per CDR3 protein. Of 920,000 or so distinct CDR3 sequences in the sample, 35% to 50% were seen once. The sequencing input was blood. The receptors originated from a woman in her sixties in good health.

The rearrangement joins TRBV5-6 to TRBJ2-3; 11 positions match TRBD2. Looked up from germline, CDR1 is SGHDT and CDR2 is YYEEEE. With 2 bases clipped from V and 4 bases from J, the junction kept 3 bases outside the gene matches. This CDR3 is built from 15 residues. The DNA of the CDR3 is TGTGCCAGCAGCTTTATGACTAGCGGGGCAGATACGCAGTATTTT. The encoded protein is CASSFMTSGADTQYF.

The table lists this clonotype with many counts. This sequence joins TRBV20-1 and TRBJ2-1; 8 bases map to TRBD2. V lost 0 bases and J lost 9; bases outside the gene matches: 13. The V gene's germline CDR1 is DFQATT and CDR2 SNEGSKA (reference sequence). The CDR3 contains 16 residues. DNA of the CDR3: TGCAGTGCTAGAGAGGCTAGCGGGTTAAGGCTCGGTGAGCAGTTCTTC. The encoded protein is CSAREASGLRLGEQFF.

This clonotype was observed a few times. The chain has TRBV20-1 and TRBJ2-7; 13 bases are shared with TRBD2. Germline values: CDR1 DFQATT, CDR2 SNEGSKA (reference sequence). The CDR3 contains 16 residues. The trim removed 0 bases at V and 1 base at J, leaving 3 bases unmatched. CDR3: CSARELAGGSSYEQYF. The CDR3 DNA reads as TGCAGTGCTAGAGAACTAGCGGGAGGGTCATCCTACGAGCAGTACTTC.

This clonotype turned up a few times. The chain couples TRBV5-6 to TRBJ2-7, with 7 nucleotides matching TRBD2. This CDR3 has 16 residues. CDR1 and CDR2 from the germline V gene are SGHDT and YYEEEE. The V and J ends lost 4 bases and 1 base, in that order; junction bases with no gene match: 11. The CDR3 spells CASSTTSGANSYEQYF. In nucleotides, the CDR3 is TGTGCCAGCAGCACAACCAGCGGGGCAAATTCCTACGAGCAGTACTTC.

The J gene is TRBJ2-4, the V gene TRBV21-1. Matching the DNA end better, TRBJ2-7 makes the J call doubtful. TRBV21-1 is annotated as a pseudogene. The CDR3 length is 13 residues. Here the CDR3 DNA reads TGTGCCAAAAAAGCTGAAAGCTCCTACGAGCAGTACTTC. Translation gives CAKKAESSYEQYF.

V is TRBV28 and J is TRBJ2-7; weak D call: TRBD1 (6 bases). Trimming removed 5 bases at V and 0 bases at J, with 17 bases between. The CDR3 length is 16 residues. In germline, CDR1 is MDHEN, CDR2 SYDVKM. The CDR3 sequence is CASSLSPGQSSYEQYF. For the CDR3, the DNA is TGTGCCAGCAGTCTAAGCCCCGGACAGAGCTCCTACGAGCAGTACTTC.

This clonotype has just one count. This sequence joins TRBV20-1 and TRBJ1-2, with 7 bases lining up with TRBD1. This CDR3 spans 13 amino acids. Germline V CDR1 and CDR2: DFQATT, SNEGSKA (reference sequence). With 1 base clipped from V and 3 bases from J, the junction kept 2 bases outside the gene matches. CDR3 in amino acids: CSARATGDYGYTF. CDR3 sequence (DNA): TGCAGTGCTAGAGCCACAGGGGACTATGGCTACACCTTC.

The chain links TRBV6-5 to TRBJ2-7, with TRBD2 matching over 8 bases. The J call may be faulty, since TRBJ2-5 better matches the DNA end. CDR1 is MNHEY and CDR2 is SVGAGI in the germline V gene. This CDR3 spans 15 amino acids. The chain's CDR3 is CASSYQAGVVQTQYF. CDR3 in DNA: TGTGCCAGCAGTTATCAAGCGGGAGTCGTCCAGACCCAGTACTTC.

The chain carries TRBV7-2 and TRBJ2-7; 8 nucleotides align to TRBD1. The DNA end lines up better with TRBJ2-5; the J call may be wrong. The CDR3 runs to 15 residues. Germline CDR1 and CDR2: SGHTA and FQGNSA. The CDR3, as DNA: TGTGCCAGCAGCTTAAGCGCGACAGGGGAAGGGACCCAGTACTTC. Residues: CASSLSATGEGTQYF.

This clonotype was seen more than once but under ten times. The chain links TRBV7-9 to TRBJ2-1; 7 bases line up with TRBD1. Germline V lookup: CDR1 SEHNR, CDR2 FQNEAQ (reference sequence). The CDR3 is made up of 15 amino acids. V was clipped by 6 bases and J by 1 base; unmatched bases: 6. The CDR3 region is CASRHTGESYNEQFF. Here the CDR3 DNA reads TGTGCCAGCAGGCACACAGGGGAATCCTACAATGAGCAGTTCTTC.

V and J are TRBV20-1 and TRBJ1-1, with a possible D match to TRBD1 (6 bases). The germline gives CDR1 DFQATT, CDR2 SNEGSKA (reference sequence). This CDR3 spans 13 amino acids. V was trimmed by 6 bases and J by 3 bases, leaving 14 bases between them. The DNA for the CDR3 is TGCAGTGCGGAATCGGCAGGGGACACTGAAGCTTTCTTT. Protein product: CSAESAGDTEAFF.

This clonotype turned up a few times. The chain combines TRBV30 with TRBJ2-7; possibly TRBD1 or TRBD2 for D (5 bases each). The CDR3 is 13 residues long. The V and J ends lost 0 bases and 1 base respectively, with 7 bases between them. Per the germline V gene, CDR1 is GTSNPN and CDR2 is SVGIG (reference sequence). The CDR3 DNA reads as TGTGCCTGGAGTGTAGAGGGGTCCTACGAGCAGTACTTC. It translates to CAWSVEGSYEQYF.

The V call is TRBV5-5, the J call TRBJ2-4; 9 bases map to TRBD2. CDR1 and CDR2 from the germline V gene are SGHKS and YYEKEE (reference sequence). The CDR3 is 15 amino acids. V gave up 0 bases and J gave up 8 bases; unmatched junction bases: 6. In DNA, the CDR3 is TGTGCCAGCAGCTTGGTAGTAGCGGGAGTATACATTCAGTACTTC. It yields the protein CASSLVVAGVYIQYF.

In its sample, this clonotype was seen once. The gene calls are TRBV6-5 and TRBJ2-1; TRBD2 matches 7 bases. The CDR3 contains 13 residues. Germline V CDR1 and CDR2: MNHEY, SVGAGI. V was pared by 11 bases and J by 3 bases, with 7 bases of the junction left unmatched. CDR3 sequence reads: CAVKAGVYNEQFF. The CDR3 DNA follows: TGTGCCGTCAAGGCGGGGGTCTACAATGAGCAGTTCTTC.

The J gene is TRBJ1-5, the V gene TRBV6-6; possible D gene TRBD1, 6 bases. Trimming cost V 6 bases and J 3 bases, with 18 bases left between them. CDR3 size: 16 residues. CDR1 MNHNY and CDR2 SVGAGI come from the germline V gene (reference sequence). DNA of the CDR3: TGTGCCAGCAGACTCCGGGGGGGCCAAGCCAATCAGCCCCAGCATTTT. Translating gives CASRLRGGQANQPQHF.

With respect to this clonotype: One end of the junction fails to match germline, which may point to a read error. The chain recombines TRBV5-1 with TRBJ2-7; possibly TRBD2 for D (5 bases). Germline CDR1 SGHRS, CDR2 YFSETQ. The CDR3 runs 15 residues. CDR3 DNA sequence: TGCGTCAGCAGCTTGCTTGCGGGCCCCTCCTACGAGCAGTACTTC. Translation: CVSSLLAGPSYEQYF. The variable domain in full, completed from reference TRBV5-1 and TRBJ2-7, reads KAGVTQTPRYLIKTRGQQVTLSCSPISGHRSVSWYQQTPGQGLQFLFEYFSETQRNKGNFPGRFSGRQFSNSRSEMNVSTLELGDSALYLCVSSLLAGPSYEQYFGPGTRLTVT.

The CDR3 protein is CASSYAAGGTPHSYEQYF. CDR3 coding DNA: TGTGCCAGCAGTTACGCTGCAGGGGGCACCCCTCACTCCTACGAGCAGTACTTC. V gene TRBV6-5 combines with J gene TRBJ2-7; TRBD1 matches at 8 bases. The V gene's germline CDR1 is MNHEY and CDR2 SVGAGI. The CDR3 has 18 residues. V was pared by 2 bases and J by 0 bases, with 12 bases of the junction left unmatched.

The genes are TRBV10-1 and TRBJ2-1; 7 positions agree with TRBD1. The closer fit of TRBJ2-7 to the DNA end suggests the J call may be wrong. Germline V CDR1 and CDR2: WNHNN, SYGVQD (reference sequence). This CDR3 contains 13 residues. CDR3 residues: CASSAPTGLQQYF. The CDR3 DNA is TGCGCCAGCAGTGCGCCGACAGGGCTGCAGCAGTACTTC.

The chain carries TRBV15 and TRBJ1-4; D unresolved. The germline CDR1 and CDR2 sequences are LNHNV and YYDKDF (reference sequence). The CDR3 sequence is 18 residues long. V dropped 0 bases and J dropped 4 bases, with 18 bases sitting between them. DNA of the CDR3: TGTGCCACCAGCAGAGATTGGGCTCGGCCAGCCAATAATGAAAAACTGTTTTTT. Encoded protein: CATSRDWARPANNEKLFF.

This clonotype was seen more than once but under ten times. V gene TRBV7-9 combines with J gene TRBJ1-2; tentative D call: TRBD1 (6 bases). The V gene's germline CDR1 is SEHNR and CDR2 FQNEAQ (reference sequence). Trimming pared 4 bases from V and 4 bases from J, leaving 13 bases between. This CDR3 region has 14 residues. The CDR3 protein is CASSSDSAFYGYTF. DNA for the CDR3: TGTGCCAGCAGCTCGGACAGCGCCTTCTATGGCTACACCTTC.

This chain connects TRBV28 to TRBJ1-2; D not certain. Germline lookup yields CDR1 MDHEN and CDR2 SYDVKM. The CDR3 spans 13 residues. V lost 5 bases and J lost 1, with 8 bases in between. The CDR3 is CASSPEVNYGYTF. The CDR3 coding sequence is TGTGCCAGCAGTCCGGAGGTTAACTATGGCTACACCTTC.

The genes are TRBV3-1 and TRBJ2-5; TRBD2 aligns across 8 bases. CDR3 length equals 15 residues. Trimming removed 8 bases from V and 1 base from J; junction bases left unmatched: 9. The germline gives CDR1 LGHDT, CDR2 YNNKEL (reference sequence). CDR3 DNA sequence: TGTGCCAGCCGGTCAGCGGGAGAGATCCAAGAGACCCAGTACTTC. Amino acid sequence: CASRSAGEIQETQYF.

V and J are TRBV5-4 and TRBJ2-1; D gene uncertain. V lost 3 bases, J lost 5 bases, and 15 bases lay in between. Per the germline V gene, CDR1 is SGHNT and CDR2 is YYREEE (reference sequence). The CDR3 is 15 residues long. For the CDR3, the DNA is TGTGCCAGCAGCTCCTATACAACCAGAGACAATGAGCAGTTCTTC. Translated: CASSSYTTRDNEQFF.

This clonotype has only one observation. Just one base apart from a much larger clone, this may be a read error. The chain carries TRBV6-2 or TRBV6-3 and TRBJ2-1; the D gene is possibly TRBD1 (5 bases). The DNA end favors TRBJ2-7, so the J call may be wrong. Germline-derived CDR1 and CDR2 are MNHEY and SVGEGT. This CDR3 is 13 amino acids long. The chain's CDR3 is CASSLVRTNEQYF. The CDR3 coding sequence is TGTGCCAGCAGTTTGGTTCGGACAAATGAGCAGTACTTC.

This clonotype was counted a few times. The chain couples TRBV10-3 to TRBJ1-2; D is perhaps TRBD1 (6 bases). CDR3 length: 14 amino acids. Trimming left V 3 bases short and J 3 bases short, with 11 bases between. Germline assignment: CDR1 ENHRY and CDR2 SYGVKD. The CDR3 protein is CAISEVRGDYGYTF. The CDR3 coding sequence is TGTGCCATCAGTGAAGTCAGGGGCGACTATGGCTACACCTTC.

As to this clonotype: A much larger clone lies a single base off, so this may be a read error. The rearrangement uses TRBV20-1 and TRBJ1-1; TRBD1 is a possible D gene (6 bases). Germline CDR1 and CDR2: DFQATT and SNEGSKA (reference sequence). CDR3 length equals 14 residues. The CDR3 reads CSARWGVGDTGAFF. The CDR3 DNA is TGCAGTGCTAGATGGGGGGTGGGGGACACTGGAGCTTTCTTT.

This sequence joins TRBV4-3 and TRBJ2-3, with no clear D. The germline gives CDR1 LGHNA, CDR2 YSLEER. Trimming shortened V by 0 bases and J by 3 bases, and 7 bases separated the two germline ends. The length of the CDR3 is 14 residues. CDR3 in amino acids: CASSQEYRTDTQYF. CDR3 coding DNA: TGCGCCAGCAGCCAAGAATACAGAACAGATACGCAGTATTTT.